What follows are 12 T cell receptor beta chains derived from one specimen sequenced in a study of T cell changes during pregnancy in multiple sclerosis. Only in-frame clones appear in the TCRdb table, and some are missing; sequencing was by immunoSEQ multiplex PCR. The sample holds tens of thousands of clones, around 92% seen once. The sample consisted of peripheral blood, taken in the second trimester of pregnancy. The receptor source for this set is a female donor in good health, enrolled as a control in a pregnancy study.

The chain couples TRBV7-3 to TRBJ2-1; 9 positions match TRBD2. Germline CDR1 SGHTA, CDR2 FQGTGA. J was trimmed by 7 bases and V by 2 bases; bases with no gene match: 6. This CDR3 spans 15 amino acids. The CDR3 reads CASSLLAGVSNEQFF. CDR3 nucleotide sequence: TGTGCCAGCAGCTTATTAGCGGGAGTTAGTAATGAGCAGTTCTTC.

The chain joins TRBV5-4 to TRBJ2-1; D is possibly TRBD1 (5 bases). The CDR3 consists of 13 residues. The germline gives CDR1 SGHNT, CDR2 YYREEE (reference sequence). V was trimmed by 3 bases and J by 8 bases, leaving 12 bases between them. CDR3 sequence (DNA): TGTGCCAGCAGCTGGGCCAGGGCGGATGAGCAGTTCTTC. Translating gives CASSWARADEQFF.

This chain links TRBV2 with TRBJ2-7; D unresolved. Trimming pared 7 bases from V and 3 bases from J, leaving 10 bases between. Germline CDR1 and CDR2: SNHLY and FYNNEI. The CDR3 covers 12 residues. CDR3 residues: CASNQRDYEQYF. The DNA for the CDR3 is TGTGCCAGCAACCAAAGAGACTACGAGCAGTACTTC.

The chain joins TRBV11-2 to TRBJ2-7; D is unclear. The germline gives CDR1 SGHAT, CDR2 FQNNGV. CDR3 size: 14 residues. Trimming shortened V by 3 bases and J by 4 bases, and 13 bases separated the two germline ends. CDR3 in amino acids: CASSFVVKRYEQYF. CDR3 sequence (DNA): TGTGCCAGCAGCTTTGTGGTTAAACGGTACGAGCAGTACTTC.

In DNA form, the CDR3 reads TGTGCCTGGGGAACAGGGGTTGGAAACACCATATATTTT. It translates to CAWGTGVGNTIYF. V is TRBV30 and J is TRBJ1-3; 7 bases are a match to TRBD1. Per germline, CDR1 GTSNPN and CDR2 SVGIG (reference sequence). V dropped 5 bases and J dropped 3; count of bases not matched to a gene: 4. The CDR3 is 13 residues long.

CDR3 in amino acids: CASSLEVAGGYNEQFF. The DNA for the CDR3 is TGCGCCAGCAGCCTCGAAGTAGCGGGAGGGTACAATGAGCAGTTCTTC. The genes are TRBV5-1 and TRBJ2-1; 11 bases map to TRBD2. CDR1 and CDR2 (germline): SGHRS, YFSETQ. V trimming: 4 bases; J trimming: 4 bases; junction bases outside the gene matches: 7. This CDR3 contains 16 residues. The complete variable domain, with remaining parts taken from reference TRBV5-1 and TRBJ2-1, reads KAGVTQTPRYLIKTRGQQVTLSCSPISGHRSVSWYQQTPGQGLQFLFEYFSETQRNKGNFPGRFSGRQFSNSRSEMNVSTLELGDSALYLCASSLEVAGGYNEQFFGPGTRLTVL.

The rearrangement uses TRBV6-9 and TRBJ2-1, with D possibly being TRBD2 (6 bases). V lost 5 bases, J lost 2 bases, and 13 bases lay in between. The germline gives CDR1 MNHGY, CDR2 SVAAGI. The CDR3 has 15 residues. In DNA, the CDR3 is TGTGCCAGCAGTCCTAAGGGACTCCCCTACAATGAGCAGTTCTTC. This gives the protein CASSPKGLPYNEQFF.

The chain links TRBV6-5 to TRBJ2-1, with 7 nucleotides matching TRBD2. The germline V gene has CDR1 MNHEY and CDR2 SVGAGI. Trimming removed 5 bases from V and 1 base from J; junction bases left unmatched: 5. The CDR3 is made up of 15 amino acids. The DNA of the CDR3 is TGTGCCAGCAGTCCAGGACTAGAATCCTACAATGAGCAGTTCTTC. This sequence encodes CASSPGLESYNEQFF.

The chain carries TRBV6-4 and TRBJ2-2; D not resolved. The V gene's germline CDR1 is MRHNA and CDR2 SNTAGT. There are 13 residues in the CDR3. V lost 0 bases and J lost 5, with 4 bases in between. The CDR3 DNA reads TGTGCCAGCAGTGACTCGTCGACCGGGGAGCTGTTTTTT. It yields the protein CASSDSSTGELFF.

CDR3 amino acids: CASSYDRGNYEQYF. Here the CDR3 DNA reads TGTGCCAGCTCCTATGACAGGGGGAACTACGAGCAGTACTTC. This sequence joins TRBV18 and TRBJ2-7; 9 bases agree with TRBD1. With 6 bases clipped from V and 3 bases from J, the junction kept 6 bases outside the gene matches. This CDR3 has 14 residues. From germline, CDR1 is KGHSH and CDR2 LQKENI.

As to this clone: A junction end diverges from the germline sequence, so it may reflect a read error. This rearrangement joins TRBV7-7 to TRBJ2-3, with TRBD2 as a possible D gene (5 bases). This CDR3 is built from 13 residues. Germline V gene lookup returns CDR1 SSHAT and CDR2 FNYEAQ (reference sequence). CDR3 DNA: TGTGCTAGCAGCTCCGGGGGCACAGATACGCAGTATTTT. It translates to CASSSGGTDTQYF.

The genes are TRBV28 and TRBJ1-2, with D tentatively TRBD1 (6 bases). V was pared by 11 bases and J by 4 bases, with 8 bases between. Looked up from germline, CDR1 is MDHEN and CDR2 is SYDVKM. This CDR3 region has 10 residues. The CDR3 spells CAWGPYGYTF. The CDR3 DNA is TGTGCCTGGGGGCCCTATGGCTACACCTTC.